The rows below give T cell receptor beta chains drawn from one sample of a study of molecular identifiers for immune sequencing clone quantification. TCRdb processed the PCR reads anew with MiXCR; each CDR3 protein has one entry. The sample holds around 8,000 distinct CDR3 sequences, about 33% seen once. The material sequenced was naive CD8+ T cells from blood, with Jurkat cell RNA spiked in. The origin of the receptors is a human donor in good health. Some libraries in this study had Jurkat cell RNA spiked in. Each CDR3 is given with its conserved first and last residue.

V	J	length	CDR3
TRBV11-2	TRBJ2-1	12	CASSPGLARQFF
TRBV7-9	TRBJ2-7	13	CASSVAGPYEQYF
TRBV6-2/TRBV6-3	TRBJ2-2	11	CASSISGELFF
TRBV7-2	TRBJ1-5	16	CASSPRQYGSNQPQHF
TRBV7-2	TRBJ2-5	17	CASSLEIGYKGQETQYF
TRBV18	TRBJ2-2	14	CASSRTARSGELFF
TRBV20-1	TRBJ2-7	15	CSAQGASGLTGEQYF
TRBV4-3	TRBJ1-1	16	CPSSQEADQMNTEAFF
TRBV11-2	TRBJ2-5	11	CASRVGETQYF
TRBV6-6	TRBJ2-3	13	CASSGGGVDTQYF
TRBV6-2/TRBV6-3	TRBJ2-5	13	CASSYSTSGAISF
TRBV6-6	TRBJ2-7	17	CASSYSRGLAGASEQYF
TRBV27	TRBJ2-3	13	CASSMTSTDTQYF
TRBV9	TRBJ2-2	14	CASSPPRNTGELFF
TRBV10-3	TRBJ2-1	11	CAIDEGGEQFF
TRBV12-3/TRBV12-4	TRBJ1-1	14	CASNPGIMNTEAFF
TRBV27	TRBJ2-6	15	CASSLQFSGANVLTF
TRBV27	TRBJ2-7	13	CASSFGPSYEQYF
TRBV27	TRBJ2-7	16	CASSNRQGAASYEQYF
TRBV7-9	TRBJ2-7	12	CASSQGDYEQYF
TRBV4-1	TRBJ2-3	15	CASSQWDRGTETQYF
TRBV6-2/TRBV6-3	TRBJ2-3	16	CASSYEDGGDTDTQYF
TRBV28	TRBJ2-3	16	CASSFPSGRVTDTQYF
TRBV15	TRBJ2-3	15	CATSRDWREPDTQYF
TRBV7-2	TRBJ2-3	18	CASSLAKRVGYGADTQYF